This TCR beta chain was sequenced in a study of cytomegalovirus exposure and HLA in healthy donors. Nominally healthy donors provided the samples, though records likely missed some immune exposures. CDR1 is LNHDA and CDR2 is SQIVND in the germline V gene (reference sequence). This CDR3 contains 12 residues. V lost 0 bases to trimming and J lost 5 bases, with 5 bases between them. Broader study findings: The CMV antigen specificity of a few CMV-associated chains was confirmed through in vitro analysis.

The PCR was carried out with 60 Vbeta primers and 13 Jbeta primers. Clones were read by immunoSEQ multiplex PCR, and TCRdb kept only the in-frame ones, dropping some. The sample lists roughly 100,000 clones; 70% to 80% were seen once. Notes on this clone: The antigen is not known.

Sequencing was carried out using PBMCs. The rearrangement joins TRBV19 to TRBJ2-7; tentatively, D is TRBD1 (5 bases). The clonotype originates from a male donor in good health and CMV-seropositive. The CDR3 nucleotides read TGTGCCAGTAGTATAGAAGGGGACGAGCAGTACTTC. It codes for CASSIEGDEQYF.